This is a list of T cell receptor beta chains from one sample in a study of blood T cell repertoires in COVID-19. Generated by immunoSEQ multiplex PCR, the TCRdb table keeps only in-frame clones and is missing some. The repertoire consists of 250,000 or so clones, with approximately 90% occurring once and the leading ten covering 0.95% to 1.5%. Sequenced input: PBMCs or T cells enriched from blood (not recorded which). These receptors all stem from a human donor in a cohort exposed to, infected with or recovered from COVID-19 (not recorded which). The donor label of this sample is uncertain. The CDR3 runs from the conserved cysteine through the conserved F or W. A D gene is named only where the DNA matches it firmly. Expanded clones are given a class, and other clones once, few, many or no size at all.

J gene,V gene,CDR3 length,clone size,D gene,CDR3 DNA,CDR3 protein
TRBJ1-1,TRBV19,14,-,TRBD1,TGTGCCAGTAGCAAAGACAGGGTGGCCACTGAAGCTTTCTTT,CASSKDRVATEAFF
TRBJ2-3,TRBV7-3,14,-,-,TGTGCCAGCAGCCCGGGACTGCGCACAGATACGCAGTATTTT,CASSPGLRTDTQYF
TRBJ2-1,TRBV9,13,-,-,TGTGCCAGCAGCGTAGATCTAGCGAGCGAGCAGTTCTTC,CASSVDLASEQFF
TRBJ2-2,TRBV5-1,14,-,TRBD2,TGCGCCAGCATGTTGGGAGGGAGAACCGGGGAGCTGTTTTTT,CASMLGGRTGELFF
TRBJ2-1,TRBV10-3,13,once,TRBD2,TGTGCCATCAGTGCCTACGGGGAGGGTGAGCAGTTCTTC,CAISAYGEGEQFF
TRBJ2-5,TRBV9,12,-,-,TGTGCCAGCAGCGTGGACTTCGGGGCCCAGTACTTC,CASSVDFGAQYF
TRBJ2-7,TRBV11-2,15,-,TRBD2,TGTGCCAGCAGGGAACTAGCGGGGGCGATCTACGAGCAGTACTTC,CASRELAGAIYEQYF
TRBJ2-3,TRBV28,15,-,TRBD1,TGTGCCAGCAGTACTGACAGGGGGTTGACAGATACGCAGTATTTT,CASSTDRGLTDTQYF
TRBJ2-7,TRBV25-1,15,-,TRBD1,TGTGCCAGCAGTGCCCCCCGGGACAGGGGTTTTCCGCAGTACTTC,CASSAPRDRGFPQYF
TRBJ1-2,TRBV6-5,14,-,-,TGTGCCAGCAGTTCCGGGGGGGGCCTCTATGGCTACACCTTC,CASSSGGGLYGYTF
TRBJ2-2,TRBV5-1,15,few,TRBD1,TGCGCCAGCAGCTGGGCAGGGGGCAACACCGGGGAGCTGTTTTTT,CASSWAGGNTGELFF
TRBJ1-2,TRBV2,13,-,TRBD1,TGTGCCAGCAGAACAGGGGGTCAGCATGGCTACACCTTC,CASRTGGQHGYTF
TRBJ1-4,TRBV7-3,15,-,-,TGTGCCAGCAGCTTAACGGCTGCAACTAATGAAAAACTGTTTTTT,CASSLTAATNEKLFF
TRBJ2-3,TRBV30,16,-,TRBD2,TGTGCCTGGAGCCCCGGGGGGGCCGCCCCCACAGATACGCAGTATTTT,CAWSPGGAAPTDTQYF
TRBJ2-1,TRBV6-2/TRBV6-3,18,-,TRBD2,TGTGCCAGCAGTTACAGTTACCCGACTAGCGGGGCTCACAATGAGCAGTTCTTC,CASSYSYPTSGAHNEQFF
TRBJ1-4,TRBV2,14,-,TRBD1,TGTGCCAGCAACTACAGGGGGCCTAATGAAAAACTGTTTTTT,CASNYRGPNEKLFF
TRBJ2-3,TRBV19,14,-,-,TGTGCCAGTAGTATCCTTGGGCCCACAGATACGCAGTATTTT,CASSILGPTDTQYF
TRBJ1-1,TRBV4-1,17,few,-,TGCGCCAGCAGCAAAGGGCTTGCCGGCGACATGAACACTGAAGCTTTCTTT,CASSKGLAGDMNTEAFF
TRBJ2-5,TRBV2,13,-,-,TGTGCCAGCAGTTCCGACAGTCAAGAGACCCAGTACTTC,CASSSDSQETQYF
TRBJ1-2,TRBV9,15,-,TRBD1,TGTGCCAGCAGCGTAGGAACAGGGGTGGGCTATGGCTACACCTTC,CASSVGTGVGYGYTF
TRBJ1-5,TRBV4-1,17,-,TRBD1,TGCGCCAGCAGCCACCCTTGGAAGGGACAGGACAATCAGCCCCAGCATTTT,CASSHPWKGQDNQPQHF
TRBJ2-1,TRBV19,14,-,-,TGTGCCAGTAGTATGGCTAGCGTCCGGGATGAGCAGTTCTTC,CASSMASVRDEQFF
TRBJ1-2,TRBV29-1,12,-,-,TGCAGCGTGGTTGACAGTCCCTATGGCTACACCTTC,CSVVDSPYGYTF
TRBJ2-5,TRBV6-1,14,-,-,TGTGCCAGCAGTTCGCTGATCAGGGGCGAGACCCAGTACTTC,CASSSLIRGETQYF
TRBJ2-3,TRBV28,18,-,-,TGTGCCAGCAGTTTTTTAGCCCGAGGTGGGGCGAGCACAGATACGCAGTATTTT,CASSFLARGGASTDTQYF
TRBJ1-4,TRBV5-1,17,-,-,TGCGCCAGCAGCTTCCGGCAGGGCACACGAACTAATGAAAAACTGTTTTTT,CASSFRQGTRTNEKLFF
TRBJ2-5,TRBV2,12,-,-,TGTGCCAGCAGTGTGGGAGAAGAGACCCAGTACTTC,CASSVGEETQYF
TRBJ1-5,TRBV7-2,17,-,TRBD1,TGTGCCAGCAGCTTGATACGGACAGGGGCCTCTCGGTTGCCCCAGCATTTT,CASSLIRTGASRLPQHF
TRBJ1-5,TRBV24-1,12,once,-,TGTGCCACCAGTGATTTAAGCGGGCCCCAGCATTTT,CATSDLSGPQHF
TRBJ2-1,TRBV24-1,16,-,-,TGTGCCACCAGTGACAGGGATGCGCTAACCTACAATGAGCAGTTCTTC,CATSDRDALTYNEQFF
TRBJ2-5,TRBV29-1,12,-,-,TGCAGCGTTGATTTAAACCAAGAGACCCAGTACTTC,CSVDLNQETQYF
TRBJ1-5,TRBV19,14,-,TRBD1,TGTGCCAGTAGGCAACAGGGGGCGAGTCAGCCCCAGCATTTT,CASRQQGASQPQHF
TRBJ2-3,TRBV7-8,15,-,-,TGTGCCAGCAGCTTATTGCGGGGCAACACAGATACGCAGTATTTT,CASSLLRGNTDTQYF
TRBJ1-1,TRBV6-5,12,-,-,TGTGCCAGCAGGCATAGTAACACTGAAGCTTTCTTT,CASRHSNTEAFF
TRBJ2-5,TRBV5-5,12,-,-,TGTGCCAGCAGCTTGGAAGTCGGGACCCAGTACTTC,CASSLEVGTQYF
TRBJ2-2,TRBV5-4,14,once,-,TGTGCCAGCAGCTTGGGGGCGGGGACCGGGGAGCTGTTTTTT,CASSLGAGTGELFF
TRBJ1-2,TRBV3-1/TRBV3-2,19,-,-,TGTGCCAGCAGCCAAGAGTGGCGGGCTTCCCAGGTAGCTAACTATGGCTACACCTTC,CASSQEWRASQVANYGYTF
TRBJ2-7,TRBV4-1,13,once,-,TGCGCCAGCAGCCGGACACGGGGGGCTGAGCAGTACTTC,CASSRTRGAEQYF
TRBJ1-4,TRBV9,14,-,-,TGTGCCAGCAGCCTAGGACAGATTAATGAAAAACTGTTTTTT,CASSLGQINEKLFF
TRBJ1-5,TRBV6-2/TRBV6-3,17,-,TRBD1,TGTGCCAGCAGTTACTGGGGTCCGGGACAGGACAATCAGCCCCAGCATTTT,CASSYWGPGQDNQPQHF